Reported below is one T cell receptor beta chain. Its antigen remains unidentified. This CDR3 is 15 amino acids long. V lost 4 bases, J lost 9 bases, and 13 bases stayed unmatched. Germline loops: CDR1 SGHRS, CDR2 YFSETQ. This entry comes from a study of shared clonotypes between healthy human individuals. The test was conducted at deep level. Clones were read by immunoSEQ multiplex PCR, and TCRdb kept only the in-frame ones, dropping some. The sample holds around 1,100,000 clones; roughly 77% are singletons and the top ten take almost 0.9%. General study points: The sharing of 5% to 6.5% of naive CD4 clonotypes was seen across several donors. Sampling included only blood; tissue repertoires likely differ.

This clonotype originated in a man younger than 35 in good health. Some clones in this sample may be carry-over from other donors' samples. This rearrangement joins TRBV5-1 to TRBJ2-1; 7 bases agree with TRBD2. The material sequenced was memory CD4+ T cells from PBMCs. Sample subset: CD45RA-negative fraction. The CDR3 nucleotides are TGCGCCAGCAGCAGCGGGGACCGGCAGGGAACTGAGCAGTTCTTC. This sequence encodes CASSSGDRQGTEQFF.